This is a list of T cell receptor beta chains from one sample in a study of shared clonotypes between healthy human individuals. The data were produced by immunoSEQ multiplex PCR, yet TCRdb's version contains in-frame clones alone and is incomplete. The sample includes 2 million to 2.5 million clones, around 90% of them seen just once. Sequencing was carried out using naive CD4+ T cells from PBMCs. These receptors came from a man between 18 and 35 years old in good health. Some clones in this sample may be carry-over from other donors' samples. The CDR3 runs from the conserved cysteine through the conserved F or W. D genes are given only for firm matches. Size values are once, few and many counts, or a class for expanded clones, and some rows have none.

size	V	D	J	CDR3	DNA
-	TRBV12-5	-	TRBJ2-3	CASPLRADITDTQYF	TGTGCTAGCCCGTTACGGGCGGATATCACAGATACGCAGTATTTT
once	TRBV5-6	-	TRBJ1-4	CASSYERQGGTNEKLFF	TGTGCCAGCAGTTATGAAAGGCAGGGTGGCACTAATGAAAAACTGTTTTTT
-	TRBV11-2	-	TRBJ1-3	CASDRGSSSGNTIYF	TGTGCCAGTGACAGAGGGTCTTCCTCTGGAAACACCATATATTTT
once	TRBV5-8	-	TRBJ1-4	CASSVGLTGEKLFF	TGTGCCAGCTCCGTGGGGCTTACGGGCGAAAAACTGTTTTTT
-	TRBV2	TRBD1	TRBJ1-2	CASSVEGQGYGYTF	TGTGCCAGCAGTGTTGAGGGACAGGGGTATGGCTACACCTTC
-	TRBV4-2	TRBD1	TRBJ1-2	CASSQDLTGGGYTF	TGTGCCAGCAGCCAAGATCTTACAGGGGGTGGCTACACCTTC
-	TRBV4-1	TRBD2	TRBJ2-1	CASSPTSGRGRVSYNEQFF	TGCGCCAGCAGCCCGACTAGCGGGAGAGGTCGGGTTTCCTACAATGAGCAGTTCTTC
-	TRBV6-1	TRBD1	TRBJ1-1	CASTEYRGRFEAFF	TGTGCCAGCACTGAGTACAGGGGGCGGTTTGAAGCTTTCTTT
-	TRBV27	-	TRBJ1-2	CASSFRANYGYTF	TGTGCCAGCAGTTTTCGAGCTAACTATGGCTACACCTTC
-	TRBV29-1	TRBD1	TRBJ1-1	CSVSPPRDRGRRGNTEAFF	TGCAGCGTTTCCCCACCCCGGGACAGGGGGCGTCGGGGTAACACTGAAGCTTTCTTT
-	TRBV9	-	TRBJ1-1	CASTTGRNTEAFF	TGTGCCAGCACCACAGGGCGGAACACTGAAGCTTTCTTT
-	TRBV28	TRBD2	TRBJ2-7	CASTLGLAGRYEQYF	TGTGCCAGCACCCTCGGGCTAGCGGGTCGATACGAGCAGTACTTC
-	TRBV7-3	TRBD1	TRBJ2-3	CASSGRTGRTDTQYF	TGTGCCAGCAGCGGGCGGACAGGGCGGACAGATACGCAGTATTTT
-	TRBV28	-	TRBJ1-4	CASSGIGQSTNEKLFF	TGTGCCAGCAGCGGCATTGGACAGTCAACTAATGAAAAACTGTTTTTT
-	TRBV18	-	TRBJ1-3	CASSPRGGSGNTIYF	TGTGCCAGCTCACCACGTGGCGGCTCTGGAAACACCATATATTTT
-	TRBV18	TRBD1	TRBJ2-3	CASSQLYRDRGETDTQYF	TGTGCCAGCTCACAACTATACCGGGACAGGGGGGAGACAGATACGCAGTATTTT
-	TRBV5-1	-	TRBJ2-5	CASSVVGETQYF	TGCGCCAGCAGCGTTGTAGGGGAGACCCAGTACTTC